This TCR beta chain was documented in a study of shared clonotypes between healthy human individuals. It was about 210 ng DNA, about 30,000 T cell genomes, that sorted-subset replicate PCRs used. TCRdb keeps only in-frame clones here, not all; method: immunoSEQ multiplex PCR. In the table there are a few million clones, 90% to 97% of which are singletons. V trimming: 6 bases; J trimming: 4 bases; junction bases outside the gene matches: 11. The CDR3 is made up of 14 amino acids. Germline V gene data show CDR1 as GTSNPN and CDR2 as SVGIG (reference sequence). Study outcomes and limitations: Despite large depth, rarefaction showed incomplete sorted-subset sequencing.

Those who donated, Caucasian adults without exception, all lived in Nashville, Tennessee. The study separated CD4+ cells into CD45RA+ naive and CD45RA-negative memory subsets. With regard to this clone: The antigen is not known.

The rearrangement links TRBV30 to TRBJ2-7; 8 bases fit TRBD1. The TCR comes from a man aged 18 to 30 in good health. The material sequenced was naive CD4+ T cells sorted from blood. Subset noted: CD45RA+ positively selected. The CDR3 DNA is TGTGCCTGCCGAGTGACAGGACAGGGATACGAGCAGTACTTC. Protein product: CACRVTGQGYEQYF.